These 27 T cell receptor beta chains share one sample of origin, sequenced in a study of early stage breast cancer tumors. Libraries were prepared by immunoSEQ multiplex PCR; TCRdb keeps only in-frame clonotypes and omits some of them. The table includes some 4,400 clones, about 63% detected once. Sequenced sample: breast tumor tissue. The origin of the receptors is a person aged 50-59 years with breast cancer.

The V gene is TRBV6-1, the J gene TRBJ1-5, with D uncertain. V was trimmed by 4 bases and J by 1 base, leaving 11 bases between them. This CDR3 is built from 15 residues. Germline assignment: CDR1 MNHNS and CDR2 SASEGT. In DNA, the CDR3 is TGTGCCAGCAGTGTGTTTGATGGGAGCAATCAGCCCCAGCATTTT. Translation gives CASSVFDGSNQPQHF.

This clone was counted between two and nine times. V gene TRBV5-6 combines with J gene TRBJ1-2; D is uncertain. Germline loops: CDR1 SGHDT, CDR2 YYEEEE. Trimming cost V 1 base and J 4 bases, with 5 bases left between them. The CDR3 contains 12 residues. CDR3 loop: CASSLQFYGYTF. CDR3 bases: TGTGCCAGCAGCTTGCAATTCTATGGCTACACCTTC. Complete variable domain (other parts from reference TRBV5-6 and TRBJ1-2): DAGVTQSPTHLIKTRGQQVTLRCSPKSGHDTVSWYQQALGQGPQFIFQYYEEEERQRGNFPDRFSGHQFPNYSSELNVNALLLGDSALYLCASSLQFYGYTFGSGTRLTVV.

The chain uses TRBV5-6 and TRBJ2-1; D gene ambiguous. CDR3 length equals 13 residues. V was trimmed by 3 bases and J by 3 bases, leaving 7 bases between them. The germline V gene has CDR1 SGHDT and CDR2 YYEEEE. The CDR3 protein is CASSSLGYNEQFF. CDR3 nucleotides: TGTGCCAGCAGCTCCCTAGGCTACAATGAGCAGTTCTTC. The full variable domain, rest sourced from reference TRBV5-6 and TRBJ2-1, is DAGVTQSPTHLIKTRGQQVTLRCSPKSGHDTVSWYQQALGQGPQFIFQYYEEEERQRGNFPDRFSGHQFPNYSSELNVNALLLGDSALYLCASSSLGYNEQFFGPGTRLTVL.

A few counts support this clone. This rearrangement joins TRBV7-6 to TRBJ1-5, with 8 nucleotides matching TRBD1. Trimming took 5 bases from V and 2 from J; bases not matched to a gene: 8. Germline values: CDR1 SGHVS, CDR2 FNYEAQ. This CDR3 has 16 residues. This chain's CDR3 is CASSPGTGWGNQPQHF. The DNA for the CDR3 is TGTGCCAGCAGCCCGGGGACAGGCTGGGGCAATCAGCCCCAGCATTTT.

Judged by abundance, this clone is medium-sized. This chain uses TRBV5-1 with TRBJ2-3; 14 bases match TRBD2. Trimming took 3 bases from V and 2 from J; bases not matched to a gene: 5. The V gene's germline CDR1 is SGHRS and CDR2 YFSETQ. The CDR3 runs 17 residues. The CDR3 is CASSSGLAGGSTDTQYF. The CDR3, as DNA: TGCGCCAGCAGCTCAGGACTAGCGGGGGGATCCACAGATACGCAGTATTTT.

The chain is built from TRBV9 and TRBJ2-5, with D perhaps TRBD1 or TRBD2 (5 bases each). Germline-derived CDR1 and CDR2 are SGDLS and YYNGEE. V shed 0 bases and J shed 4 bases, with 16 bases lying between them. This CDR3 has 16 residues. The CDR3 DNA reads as TGTGCCAGCAGCGTAGGGGGGACCCCCGCGGCAGAGACCCAGTACTTC. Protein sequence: CASSVGGTPAAETQYF.

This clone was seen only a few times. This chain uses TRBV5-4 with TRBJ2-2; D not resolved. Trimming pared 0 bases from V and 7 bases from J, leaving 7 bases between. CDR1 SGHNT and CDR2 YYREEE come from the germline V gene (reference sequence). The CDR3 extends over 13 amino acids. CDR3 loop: CASSLGSRGELFF. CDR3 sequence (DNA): TGTGCCAGCAGCTTGGGGAGTCGCGGGGAGCTGTTTTTT. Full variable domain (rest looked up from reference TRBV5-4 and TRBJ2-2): ETGVTQSPTHLIKTRGQQVTLRCSSQSGHNTVSWYQQALGQGPQFIFQYYREEENGRGNFPPRFSGLQFPNYSSELNVNALELDDSALYLCASSLGSRGELFFGEGSRLTVL.

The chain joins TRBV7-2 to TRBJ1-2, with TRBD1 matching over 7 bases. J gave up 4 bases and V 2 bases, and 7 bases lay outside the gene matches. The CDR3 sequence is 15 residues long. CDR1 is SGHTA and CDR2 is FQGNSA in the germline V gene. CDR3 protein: CASSLLIRDSYGYTF. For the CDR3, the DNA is TGTGCCAGCAGCTTACTAATCAGGGACAGCTATGGCTACACCTTC.

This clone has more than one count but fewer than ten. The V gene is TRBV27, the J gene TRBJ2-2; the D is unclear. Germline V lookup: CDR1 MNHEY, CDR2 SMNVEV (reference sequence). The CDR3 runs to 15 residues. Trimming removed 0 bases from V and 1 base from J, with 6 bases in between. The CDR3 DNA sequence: TGTGCCAGCAGTTTATCCGCATTGAACACCGGGGAGCTGTTTTTT. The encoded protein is CASSLSALNTGELFF.

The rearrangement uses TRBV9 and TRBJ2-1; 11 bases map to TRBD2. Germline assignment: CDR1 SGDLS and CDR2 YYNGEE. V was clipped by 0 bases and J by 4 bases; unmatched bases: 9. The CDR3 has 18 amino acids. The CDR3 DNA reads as TGTGCCAGCAGCGTAGGATTAGCGGGGGGGAACCTATACAATGAGCAGTTCTTC. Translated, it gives CASSVGLAGGNLYNEQFF. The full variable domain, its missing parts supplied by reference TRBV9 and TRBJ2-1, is DSGVTQTPKHLITATGQRVTLRCSPRSGDLSVYWYQQSLDQGLQFLIQYYNGEERAKGNILERFSAQQFPDLHSELNLSSLELGDSALYFCASSVGLAGGNLYNEQFFGPGTRLTVL.

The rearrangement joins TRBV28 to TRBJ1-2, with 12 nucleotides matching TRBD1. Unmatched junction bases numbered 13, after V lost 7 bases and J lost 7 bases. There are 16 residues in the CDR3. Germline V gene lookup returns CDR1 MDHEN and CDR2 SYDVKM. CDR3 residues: CASNDGTGGPYGGYTF. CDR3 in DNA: TGTGCCAGCAATGACGGGACAGGGGGCCCTTATGGTGGCTACACCTTC.

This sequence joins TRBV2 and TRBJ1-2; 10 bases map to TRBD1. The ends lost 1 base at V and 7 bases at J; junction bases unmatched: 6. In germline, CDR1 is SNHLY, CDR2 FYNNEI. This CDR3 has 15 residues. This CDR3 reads CASSEVTGTGVGYTF. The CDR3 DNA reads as TGTGCCAGCAGTGAAGTGACCGGGACAGGGGTTGGCTACACCTTC.

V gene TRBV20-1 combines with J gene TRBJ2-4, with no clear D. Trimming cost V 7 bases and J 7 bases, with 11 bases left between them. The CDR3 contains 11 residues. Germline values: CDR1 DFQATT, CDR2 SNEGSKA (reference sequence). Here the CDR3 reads CSVSINNIQYF. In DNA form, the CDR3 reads TGCAGTGTTAGCATTAATAACATTCAGTACTTC.

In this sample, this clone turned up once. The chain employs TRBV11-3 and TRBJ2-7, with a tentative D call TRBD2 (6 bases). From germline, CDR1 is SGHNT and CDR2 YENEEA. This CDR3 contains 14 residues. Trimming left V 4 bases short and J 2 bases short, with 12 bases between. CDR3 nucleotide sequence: TGTGCCAGCAGCTCGGGGGAATGGGCCTACGAGCAGTACTTC. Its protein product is CASSSGEWAYEQYF.

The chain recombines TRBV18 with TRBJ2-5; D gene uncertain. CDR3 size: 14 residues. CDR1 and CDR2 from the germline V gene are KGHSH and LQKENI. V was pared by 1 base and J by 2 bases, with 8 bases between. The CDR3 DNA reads TGTGCCAGCTCACCACAAGGTGAACAAGAGACCCAGTACTTC. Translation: CASSPQGEQETQYF.

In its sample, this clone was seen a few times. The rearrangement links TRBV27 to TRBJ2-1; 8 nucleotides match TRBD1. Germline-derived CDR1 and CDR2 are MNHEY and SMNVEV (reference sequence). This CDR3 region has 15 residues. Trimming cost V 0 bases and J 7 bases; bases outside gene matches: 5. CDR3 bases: TGTGCCAGCAGTTTATCCCGACAGGGGAGGAATGAGCAGTTCTTC. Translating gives CASSLSRQGRNEQFF.

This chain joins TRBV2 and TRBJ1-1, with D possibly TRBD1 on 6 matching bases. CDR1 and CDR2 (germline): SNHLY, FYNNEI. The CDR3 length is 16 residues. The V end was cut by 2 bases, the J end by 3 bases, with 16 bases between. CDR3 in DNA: TGTGCCAGCAGTGAAAAGGAGGGGGTCAGGGACACTGAAGCTTTCTTT. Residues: CASSEKEGVRDTEAFF.

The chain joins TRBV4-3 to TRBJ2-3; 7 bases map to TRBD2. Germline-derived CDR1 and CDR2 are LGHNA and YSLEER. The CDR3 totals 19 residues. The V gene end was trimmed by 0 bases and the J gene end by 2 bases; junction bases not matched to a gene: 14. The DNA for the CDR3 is TGCGCCAGCAGCCAAGATTCTTTCGCGGGGGAAACCTTCACAGATACGCAGTATTTT. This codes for CASSQDSFAGETFTDTQYF.

The CDR3 is CASSLDLAGGLGETQYF. DNA for the CDR3: TGTGCCAGCAGCTTAGATCTAGCGGGGGGACTAGGAGAGACCCAGTACTTC. The V call is TRBV7-9, the J call TRBJ2-5; TRBD2 matches at 11 bases. The CDR3 is 17 residues long. J lost 4 bases, V lost 1 base, and 8 bases had no gene match. Germline assignment: CDR1 SEHNR and CDR2 FQNEAQ (reference sequence). The variable domain in full, with the rest retrieved from reference TRBV7-9 and TRBJ2-5, is DTGVSQNPRHKITKRGQNVTFRCDPISEHNRLYWYRQTLGQGPEFLTYFQNEAQLEKSRLLSDRFSAERPKGSFSTLEIQRTEQGDSAMYLCASSLDLAGGLGETQYFGPGTRLLVL.

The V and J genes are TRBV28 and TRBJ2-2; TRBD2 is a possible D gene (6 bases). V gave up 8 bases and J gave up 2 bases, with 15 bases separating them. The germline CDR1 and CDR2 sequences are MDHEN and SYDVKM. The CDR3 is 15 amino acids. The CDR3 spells CASGRGGVNTGELFF. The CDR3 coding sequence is TGTGCCAGCGGGCGAGGAGGGGTAAACACCGGGGAGCTGTTTTTT.

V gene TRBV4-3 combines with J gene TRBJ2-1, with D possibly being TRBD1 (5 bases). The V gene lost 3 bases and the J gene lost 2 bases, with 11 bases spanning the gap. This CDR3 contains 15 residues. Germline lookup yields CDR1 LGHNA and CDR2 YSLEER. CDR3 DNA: TGCGCCAGCAGCCAGTCCAGGGCCACCTACAATGAGCAGTTCTTC. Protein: CASSQSRATYNEQFF.

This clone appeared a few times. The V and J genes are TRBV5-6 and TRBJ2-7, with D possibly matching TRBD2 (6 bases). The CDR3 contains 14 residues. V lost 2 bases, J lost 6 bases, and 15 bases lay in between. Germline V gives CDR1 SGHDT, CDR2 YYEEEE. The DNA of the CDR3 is TGTGCCAGCAGCTTCTGGAGGGGTGAGGTCGAGCAGTACTTC. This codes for CASSFWRGEVEQYF. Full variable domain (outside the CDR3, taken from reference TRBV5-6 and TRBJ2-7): DAGVTQSPTHLIKTRGQQVTLRCSPKSGHDTVSWYQQALGQGPQFIFQYYEEEERQRGNFPDRFSGHQFPNYSSELNVNALLLGDSALYLCASSFWRGEVEQYFGPGTRLTVT.

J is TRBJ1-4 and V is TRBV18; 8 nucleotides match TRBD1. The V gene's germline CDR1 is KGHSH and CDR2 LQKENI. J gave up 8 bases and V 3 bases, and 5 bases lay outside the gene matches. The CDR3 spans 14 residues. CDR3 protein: CASSPDRVREKLFF. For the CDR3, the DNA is TGTGCCAGCTCACCGGACAGGGTTAGAGAAAAACTGTTTTTT.

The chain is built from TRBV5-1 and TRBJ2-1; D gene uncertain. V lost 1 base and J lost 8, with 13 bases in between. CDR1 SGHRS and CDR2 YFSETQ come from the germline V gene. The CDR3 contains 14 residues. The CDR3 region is CASSLLAPSDEQFF. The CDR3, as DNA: TGCGCCAGCAGCTTGTTGGCCCCGAGCGATGAGCAGTTCTTC.

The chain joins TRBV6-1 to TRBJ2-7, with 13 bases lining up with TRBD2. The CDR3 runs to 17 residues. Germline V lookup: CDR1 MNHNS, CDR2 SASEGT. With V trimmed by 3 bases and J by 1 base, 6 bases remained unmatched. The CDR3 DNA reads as TGTGCCAGCAGTGAGGGACTAGCGGGGTATGGGTCCTACGAGCAGTACTTC. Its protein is CASSEGLAGYGSYEQYF.

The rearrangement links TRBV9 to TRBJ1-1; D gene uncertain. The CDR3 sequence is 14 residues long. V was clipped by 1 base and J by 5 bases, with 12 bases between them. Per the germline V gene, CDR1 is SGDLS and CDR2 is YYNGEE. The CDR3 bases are TGTGCCAGCAGCGTATTAGGGTGGGGTACTGAAGCTTTCTTT. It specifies CASSVLGWGTEAFF.

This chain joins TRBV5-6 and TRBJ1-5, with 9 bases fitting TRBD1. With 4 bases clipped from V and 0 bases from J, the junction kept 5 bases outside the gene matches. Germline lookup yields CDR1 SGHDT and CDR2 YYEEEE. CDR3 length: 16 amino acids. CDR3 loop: CASSQDRGDSNQPQHF. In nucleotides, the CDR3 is TGTGCCAGCAGCCAAGACAGGGGGGATAGCAATCAGCCCCAGCATTTT.